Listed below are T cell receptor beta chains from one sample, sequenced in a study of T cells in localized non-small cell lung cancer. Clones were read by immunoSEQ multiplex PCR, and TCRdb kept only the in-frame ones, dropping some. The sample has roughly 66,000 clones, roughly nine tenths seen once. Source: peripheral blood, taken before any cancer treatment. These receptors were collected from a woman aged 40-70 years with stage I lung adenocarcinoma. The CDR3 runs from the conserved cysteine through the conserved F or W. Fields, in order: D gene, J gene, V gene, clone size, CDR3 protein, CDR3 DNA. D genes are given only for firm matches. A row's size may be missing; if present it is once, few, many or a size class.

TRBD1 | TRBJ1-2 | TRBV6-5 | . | CASSDSGGVRGYTF | TGTGCCAGCAGTGACTCAGGGGGGGTCCGCGGCTACACCTTC
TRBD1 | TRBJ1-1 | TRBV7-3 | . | CASSFGTGGTEAFF | TGTGCCAGCAGCTTTGGGACAGGGGGCACTGAAGCTTTCTTT
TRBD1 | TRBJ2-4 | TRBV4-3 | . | CASSQDRTGTKNIQYF | TGCGCCAGCAGCCAAGATAGGACAGGTACCAAAAACATTCAGTACTTC
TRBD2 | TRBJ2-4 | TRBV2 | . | CASSDRSGNKNIQYF | TGTGCCAGCAGTGATCGGAGCGGGAACAAAAACATTCAGTACTTC
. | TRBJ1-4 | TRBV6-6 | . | CASSYSLGSLNEKLFF | TGTGCCAGCAGTTACTCCCTTGGGTCTCTTAATGAAAAACTGTTTTTT
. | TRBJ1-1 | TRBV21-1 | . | CANSRGHTEAFF | TGTGCCAACTCCAGGGGGCACACTGAAGCTTTCTTT
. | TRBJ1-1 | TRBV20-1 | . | CSAQGNTEAFF | TGCAGTGCACAGGGAAACACTGAAGCTTTCTTT
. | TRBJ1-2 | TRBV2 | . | CASSGAAANYGYTF | TGTGCCAGCAGTGGGGCAGCCGCTAACTATGGCTACACCTTC
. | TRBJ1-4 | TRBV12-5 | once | CADRTHEKLFF | TGTGCCGACAGGACCCATGAAAAACTGTTTTTT
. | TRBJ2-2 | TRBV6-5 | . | CASRTRDPTGELFF | TGTGCCAGCCGAACACGGGACCCCACCGGGGAGCTGTTTTTT
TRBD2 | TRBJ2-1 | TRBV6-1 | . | CASRWEGDNEQFF | TGTGCCAGCAGGTGGGAGGGAGACAATGAGCAGTTCTTC
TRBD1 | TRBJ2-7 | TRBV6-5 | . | CASSQRQGAYEQYF | TGTGCCAGCAGCCAAAGACAGGGGGCCTACGAGCAGTACTTC
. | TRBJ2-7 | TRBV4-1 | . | CASSQYWDAENEQYF | TGCGCCAGCAGCCAGTACTGGGACGCAGAGAACGAGCAGTACTTC
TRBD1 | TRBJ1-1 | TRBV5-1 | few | CASSEFPGGELMSEAFF | TGCGCCAGCAGCGAATTTCCAGGGGGCGAATTGATGTCTGAAGCTTTCTTT
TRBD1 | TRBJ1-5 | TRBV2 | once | CASSPGTESNQPQHF | TGTGCCAGCAGTCCCGGGACAGAGAGCAATCAGCCCCAGCATTTT
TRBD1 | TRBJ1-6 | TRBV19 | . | CASSIKGDRENSPLHF | TGTGCCAGTAGTATTAAAGGGGACAGGGAAAATTCACCCCTCCACTTT
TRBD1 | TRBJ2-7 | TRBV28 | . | CASAPGQNYEQYF | TGTGCCAGCGCTCCGGGACAGAACTACGAGCAGTACTTC
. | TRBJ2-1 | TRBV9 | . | CASSVEGGRHYNEQFF | TGTGCCAGCAGCGTAGAAGGAGGGAGGCATTACAATGAGCAGTTCTTC
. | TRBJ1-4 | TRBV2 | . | CASTELTTNEKLFF | TGTGCCAGCACCGAACTTACAACTAATGAAAAACTGTTTTTT
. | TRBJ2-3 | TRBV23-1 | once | CASSRGPTGADTQYF | TGCGCCAGCAGCCGGGGACCTACTGGGGCAGATACGCAGTATTTT
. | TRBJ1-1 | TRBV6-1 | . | CASKRGQGAEAFF | TGTGCCAGCAAGCGTGGGCAAGGGGCTGAAGCTTTCTTT
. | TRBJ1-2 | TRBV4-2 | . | CASSQDGRNPYGYTF | TGTGCCAGCAGCCAAGACGGTAGAAATCCCTATGGCTACACCTTC
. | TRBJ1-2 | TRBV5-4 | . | CASSWDRGKVGYTF | TGTGCCAGCAGCTGGGACCGGGGAAAGGTTGGCTACACCTTC
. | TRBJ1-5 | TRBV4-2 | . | CASSQDWGQGIEPQHF | TGTGCCAGCAGCCAAGACTGGGGGCAGGGGATAGAGCCCCAGCATTTT
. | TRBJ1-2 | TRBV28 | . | CASGDPYYGYTF | TGTGCCAGCGGGGATCCTTACTATGGCTACACCTTC
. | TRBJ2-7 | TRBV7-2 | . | CASSLRSPEQYF | TGTGCCAGCAGCTTACGTAGCCCCGAGCAGTACTTC
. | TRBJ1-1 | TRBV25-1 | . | CASSGQLTGNTEAFF | TGTGCCAGCAGTGGGCAACTGACAGGGAACACTGAAGCTTTCTTT
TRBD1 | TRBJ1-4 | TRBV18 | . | CASSPTGTGEKLFF | TGTGCCAGCTCACCAACCGGGACAGGCGAAAAACTGTTTTTT
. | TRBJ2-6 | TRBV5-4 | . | CASSFGGEPGANVLTF | TGTGCCAGCAGCTTTGGAGGGGAGCCTGGGGCCAACGTCCTGACTTTC
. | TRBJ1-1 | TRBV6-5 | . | CASSPGGEAFF | TGTGCCAGCAGTCCGGGAGGGGAAGCTTTCTTT
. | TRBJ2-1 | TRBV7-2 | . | CASRRGAFNEQFF | TGTGCCAGTCGGAGGGGGGCATTTAATGAGCAGTTCTTC
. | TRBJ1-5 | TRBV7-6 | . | CASSLGQGDQPQHF | TGTGCCAGCAGCTTAGGTCAAGGGGATCAGCCCCAGCATTTT
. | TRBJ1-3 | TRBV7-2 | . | CASSLVSGQVSSGNTIYF | TGTGCCAGCAGCTTAGTGTCAGGGCAGGTGAGCTCTGGAAACACCATATATTTT
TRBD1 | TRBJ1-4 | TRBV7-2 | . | CASSSGTGVNEKLFF | TGTGCCAGCAGCTCCGGGACAGGGGTCAATGAAAAACTGTTTTTT
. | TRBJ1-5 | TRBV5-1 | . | CASSWEPGTHQPQHF | TGCGCCAGCAGCTGGGAACCCGGGACCCATCAGCCCCAGCATTTT
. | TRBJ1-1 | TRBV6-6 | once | CASSGVNTEAFF | TGTGCCAGCAGTGGGGTGAACACTGAAGCTTTCTTT
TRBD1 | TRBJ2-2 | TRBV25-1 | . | CASSEETGGYTGELFF | TGTGCCAGCAGTGAAGAGACAGGGGGCTACACCGGGGAGCTGTTTTTT
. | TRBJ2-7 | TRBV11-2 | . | CASSPAGFSEQYF | TGTGCCAGCAGCCCGGCGGGTTTCTCCGAGCAGTACTTC
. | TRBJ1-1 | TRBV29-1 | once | CSVVRGNTEAFF | TGCAGCGTTGTTAGGGGGAACACTGAAGCTTTCTTT
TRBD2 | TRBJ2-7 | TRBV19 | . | CASSIGASGLYEQYF | TGTGCCAGTAGTATAGGTGCTAGCGGTCTCTACGAGCAGTACTTC
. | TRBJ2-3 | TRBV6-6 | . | CASSPGTPQYF | TGTGCCAGCAGTCCGGGAACCCCGCAGTATTTT
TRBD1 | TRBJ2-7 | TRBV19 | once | CASTLGQGSPYEQYF | TGTGCCAGTACCCTAGGACAGGGGTCCCCTTACGAGCAGTACTTC
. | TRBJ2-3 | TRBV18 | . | CASSPVHNSLGLTDTQYF | TGTGCCAGCTCGCCCGTTCATAATAGTCTAGGACTCACAGATACGCAGTATTTT
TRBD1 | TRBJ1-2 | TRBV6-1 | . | CASSDRGYGYTF | TGTGCCAGCTCGGACAGGGGCTATGGCTACACCTTC
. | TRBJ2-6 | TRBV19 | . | CASTFGGRRRANVLTF | TGTGCCAGTACTTTCGGAGGACGGAGAAGGGCCAACGTCCTGACTTTC
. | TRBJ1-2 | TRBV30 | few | CAWSPFSGYYGYTF | TGTGCCTGGAGTCCCTTCTCAGGGTACTATGGCTACACCTTC
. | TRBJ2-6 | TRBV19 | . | CASSVVGGAGANVLTF | TGTGCCAGTAGTGTGGTCGGGGGCGCCGGGGCCAACGTCCTGACTTTC
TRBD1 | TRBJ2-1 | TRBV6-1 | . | CASTPRRQGANEQFF | TGTGCCAGCACCCCCCGGAGGCAGGGGGCTAATGAGCAGTTCTTC
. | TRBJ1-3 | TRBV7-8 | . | CASSPQGRDTIYF | TGTGCCAGCAGCCCCCAGGGTCGAGACACCATATATTTT
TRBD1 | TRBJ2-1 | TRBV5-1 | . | CASSQGQGAKEQFF | TGCGCCAGCAGCCAGGGACAGGGGGCTAAGGAGCAGTTCTTC
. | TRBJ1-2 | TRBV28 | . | CASSLNGYGYTF | TGTGCCAGCAGTTTAAACGGCTATGGCTACACCTTC
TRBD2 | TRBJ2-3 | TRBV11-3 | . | CASSSLAGGTDTQYF | TGTGCCAGCAGCTCGCTAGCGGGAGGAACAGATACGCAGTATTTT
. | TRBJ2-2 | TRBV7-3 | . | CASSFYAGELFF | TGTGCCAGCAGCTTTTATGCCGGGGAGCTGTTTTTT
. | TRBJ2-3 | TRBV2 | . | CASKLLTASTDTQYF | TGTGCCAGCAAACTCCTTACTGCTAGCACAGATACGCAGTATTTT
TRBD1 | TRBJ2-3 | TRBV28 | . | CASSLPGTARTDTQYF | TGTGCCAGCAGTTTACCTGGGACAGCGCGCACAGATACGCAGTATTTT
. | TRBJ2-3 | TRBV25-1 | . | CASSSRADTQYF | TGTGCCAGCAGTTCTAGGGCAGATACGCAGTATTTT
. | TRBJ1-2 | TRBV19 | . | CASSIQITNYGYTF | TGTGCCAGTAGTATTCAGATCACCAACTATGGCTACACCTTC
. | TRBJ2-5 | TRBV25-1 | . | CASSEYNEAYQETQYF | TGTGCCAGCAGTGAATATAACGAGGCGTACCAAGAGACCCAGTACTTC
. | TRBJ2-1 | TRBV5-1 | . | CASSFISADDEQFF | TGCGCCAGCAGCTTTATTTCAGCGGACGATGAGCAGTTCTTC